Listed below are T cell receptor beta chains from one sample, sequenced in a study of T cells after yellow fever vaccination. One entry per CDR3 protein results from TCRdb running MiXCR on the 5' RACE reads. The table lists 96,000 or so distinct CDR3 sequences, about 8.2% of them singletons. The source material was CD8+ T cells not binding an NS4B(214-222) dextramer, sorted from PBMCs, sampled roughly 14 days after the first yellow fever vaccination. The receptor set was obtained from a man aged 18-30 years who received the YFV17D yellow fever vaccine. The CDR3 runs from the conserved cysteine through the conserved F or W. A D gene is named only where the DNA matches it firmly. The listing skips clone size in some rows; elsewhere it reads once, few, many or a size class.

d_call: .; j_call: TRBJ2-1; clone_size: many; v_call: TRBV4-1; cdr3_aa: CASSHRTAAYNEQFF; cdr3_nt: TGCGCCAGCAGCCACCGGACAGCAGCCTACAATGAGCAGTTCTTC
d_call: .; j_call: TRBJ2-2; clone_size: once; v_call: TRBV24-1; cdr3_aa: CATSDTLSAGELFF; cdr3_nt: TGTGCCACCAGTGATACGTTGAGCGCCGGGGAGCTGTTTTTT
d_call: .; j_call: TRBJ2-1; clone_size: many; v_call: TRBV29-1; cdr3_aa: CSVGRQGGNEQFF; cdr3_nt: TGCAGCGTGGGGAGGCAGGGGGGAAATGAGCAGTTCTTC
d_call: .; j_call: TRBJ2-4; clone_size: few; v_call: TRBV19; cdr3_aa: CASSLDSHRQDVTGNIQYF; cdr3_nt: TGTGCCAGTAGTCTGGACTCACATCGGCAGGACGTAACGGGCAACATTCAGTACTTC
d_call: .; j_call: TRBJ1-6; clone_size: .; v_call: TRBV5-1; cdr3_aa: CASSTEGESYNSPLHF; cdr3_nt: TGCGCCAGCAGCACCGAGGGGGAGTCCTATAATTCACCCCTCCACTTT
d_call: TRBD1; j_call: TRBJ2-1; clone_size: many; v_call: TRBV27; cdr3_aa: CASSPMGQYNEQFF; cdr3_nt: TGTGCCAGCAGTCCCATGGGACAGTACAATGAGCAGTTCTTC
d_call: .; j_call: TRBJ1-5; clone_size: .; v_call: TRBV21-1; cdr3_aa: CASSRVTNQPQHF; cdr3_nt: TGTGCCAGCAGCAGGGTTACCAATCAGCCCCAGCATTTT
d_call: TRBD1; j_call: TRBJ1-1; clone_size: .; v_call: TRBV5-1; cdr3_aa: CASSLDPGQDVNTEAFF; cdr3_nt: TGCGCCAGCAGCTTGGATCCGGGACAGGACGTGAACACTGAAGCTTTCTTT
d_call: .; j_call: TRBJ1-2; clone_size: many; v_call: TRBV5-1; cdr3_aa: CASSFEGHGYTF; cdr3_nt: TGCGCCAGCAGCTTTGAGGGGCATGGCTACACCTTC
d_call: .; j_call: TRBJ2-1; clone_size: .; v_call: TRBV27; cdr3_aa: CASSLSYPMVGRQFF; cdr3_nt: TGTGCCAGCAGTTTATCGTACCCCATGGTTGGTCGGCAGTTCTTC
d_call: .; j_call: TRBJ2-5; clone_size: few; v_call: TRBV12-3/TRBV12-4; cdr3_aa: CASSFLRGLGETQYF; cdr3_nt: TGTGCCAGCAGTTTTCTTCGGGGGCTGGGGGAGACCCAGTACTTC
d_call: .; j_call: TRBJ1-6; clone_size: .; v_call: TRBV7-6; cdr3_aa: CASSLYQGSSSPLHF; cdr3_nt: TGTGCCAGCAGCTTATATCAGGGGTCTAGTTCACCCCTCCACTTT
d_call: TRBD1; j_call: TRBJ2-1; clone_size: many; v_call: TRBV5-1; cdr3_aa: CASSAGQGRSYNEQFF; cdr3_nt: TGCGCCAGCAGCGCGGGACAGGGGCGGTCCTACAATGAGCAGTTCTTC
d_call: TRBD1; j_call: TRBJ2-5; clone_size: .; v_call: TRBV18; cdr3_aa: CASSRFTDETGGQGETQYF; cdr3_nt: TGTGCCAGCTCACGATTCACCGACGAAACAGGGGGTCAAGGAGAGACCCAGTACTTC
d_call: .; j_call: TRBJ2-1; clone_size: many; v_call: TRBV19; cdr3_aa: CASSVGTLLTQFF; cdr3_nt: TGTGCCAGTAGTGTCGGGACACTACTTACGCAGTTCTTC